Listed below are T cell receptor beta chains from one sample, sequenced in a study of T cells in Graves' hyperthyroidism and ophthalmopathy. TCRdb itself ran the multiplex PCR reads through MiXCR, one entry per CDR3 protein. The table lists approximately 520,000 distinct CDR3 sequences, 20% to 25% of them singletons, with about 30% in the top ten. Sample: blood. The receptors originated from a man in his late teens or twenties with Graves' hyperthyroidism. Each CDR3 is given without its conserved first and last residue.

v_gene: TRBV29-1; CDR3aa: SARGERTYEQY
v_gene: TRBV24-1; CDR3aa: ATSDSVGSSPITDTQY
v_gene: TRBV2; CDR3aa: AGGRARETQY
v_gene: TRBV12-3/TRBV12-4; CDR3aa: ASSFAGGGGTQY
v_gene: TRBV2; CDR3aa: ASTFGGGQDEQY
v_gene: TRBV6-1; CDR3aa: ASGEDKMGVGNQPQH
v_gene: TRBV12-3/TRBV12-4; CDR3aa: ASSLTQEAF
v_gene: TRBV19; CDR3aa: ASRPGSLSGELF
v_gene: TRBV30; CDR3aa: GTGTDYSYT
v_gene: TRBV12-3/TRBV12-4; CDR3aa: ASSLAQIAYTIY
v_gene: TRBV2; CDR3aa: ASREGPGELF
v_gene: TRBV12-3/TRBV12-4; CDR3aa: ASSSQGAVQPQH
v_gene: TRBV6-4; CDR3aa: ASSDGELAAPMGETQY
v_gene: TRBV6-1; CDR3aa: ASTEQGRGYT
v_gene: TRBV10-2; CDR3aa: ASRAANYGYT
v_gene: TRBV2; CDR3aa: ASSEAPRGEQY
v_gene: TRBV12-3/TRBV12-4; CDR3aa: ASSNRTGSGYT
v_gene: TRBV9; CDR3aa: ASSVMLNTEAF
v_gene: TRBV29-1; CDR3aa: SVEGVLETQY